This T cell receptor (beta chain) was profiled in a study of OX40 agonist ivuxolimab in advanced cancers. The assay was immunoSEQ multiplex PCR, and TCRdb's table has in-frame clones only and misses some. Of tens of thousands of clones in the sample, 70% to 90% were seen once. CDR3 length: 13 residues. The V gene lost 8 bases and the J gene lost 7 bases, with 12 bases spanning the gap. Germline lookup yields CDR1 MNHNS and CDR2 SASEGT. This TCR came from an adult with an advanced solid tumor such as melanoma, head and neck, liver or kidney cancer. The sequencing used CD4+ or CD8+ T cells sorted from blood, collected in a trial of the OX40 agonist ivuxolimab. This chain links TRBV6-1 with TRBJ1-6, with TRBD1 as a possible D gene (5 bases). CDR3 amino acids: CASSRGPNSPLHF. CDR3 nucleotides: TGTGCCAGCTCAAGGGGACCGAATTCACCCCTCCACTTT.